This TCR beta chain appears in the sequencing data of a study of type 1 regulatory T cells. Study as a whole: This in vitro CD4 product, T-allo10, is enriched for Tr1 cells and alloantigen-specific.

One entry per CDR3 protein, called by TCRdb with MiXCR from the reads. The data hold approximately 97,000 distinct CDR3 sequences, with 25% to 40% observed a single time. The germline V gene encodes CDR1 SQVTM and CDR2 ANQGSEA. The CDR3 consists of 12 residues. V lost 4 bases and J 1 base, leaving 7 bases between the germline ends. The sample taken for sequencing was CD4+ T cells, either the whole sample or a sorted fraction (not recorded which). The sequence was obtained from a human donor in good health. The chain recombines TRBV29-1 with TRBJ2-5; D uncertain. CDR3 residues: CSVGPPQETQYF. In nucleotides, the CDR3 is TGCAGCGTTGGGCCCCCCCAAGAGACCCAGTACTTC.